This T cell receptor beta chain was documented in a study of vaccination effects on CD4 cells after COVID-19. The sample holds a few counts of this clone. The target antigen is unknown. Whole-study results and caveats: Infection- and vaccine-induced clones contracted markedly late after vaccination.

Having been cultured for roughly 9 days, the cells underwent CD4+ T cell isolation. This individual contracted SARS-CoV-2 between March and December 2020, as verified by PCR. As their vaccination, participants received two doses of either BNT162b2 or mRNA-1273. On day 3 and again on day 7, half the medium was replaced with IL-2 medium. CDR3 size: 16 residues. Per the germline V gene, CDR1 is KGHDR and CDR2 is SFDVKD. Trimming shortened V by 3 bases and J by 4 bases, and 14 bases separated the two germline ends. Sequencing was performed with immunoSEQ multiplex PCR; in TCRdb, only in-frame clones are kept and a portion is missing. The table records under 40,000 clones, roughly four fifths of them present only once.

Sequences were derived from CD4+ T cells from PBMCs cultured without peptide, sampled after COVID-19 vaccination. This chain connects TRBV24-1 to TRBJ2-2; the D gene is possibly TRBD2 (7 bases). The origin of this receptor is a human donor who had a prior SARS-CoV-2 infection. The CDR3 bases are TGTGCCACCAGTGATCCACAGGGCGGGAGCACCGGGGAGCTGTTTTTT. Protein sequence: CATSDPQGGSTGELFF.